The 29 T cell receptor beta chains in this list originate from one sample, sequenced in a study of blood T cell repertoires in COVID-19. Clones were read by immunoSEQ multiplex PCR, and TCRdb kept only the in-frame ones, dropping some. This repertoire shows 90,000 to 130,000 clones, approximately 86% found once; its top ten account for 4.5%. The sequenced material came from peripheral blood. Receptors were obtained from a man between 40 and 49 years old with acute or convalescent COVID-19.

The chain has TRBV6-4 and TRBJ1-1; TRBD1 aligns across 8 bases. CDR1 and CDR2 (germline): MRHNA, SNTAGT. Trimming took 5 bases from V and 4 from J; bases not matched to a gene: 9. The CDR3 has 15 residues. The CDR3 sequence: CASSPKAGGFTEAFF. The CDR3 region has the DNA TGTGCCAGCAGTCCGAAAGCAGGGGGCTTCACTGAAGCTTTCTTT.

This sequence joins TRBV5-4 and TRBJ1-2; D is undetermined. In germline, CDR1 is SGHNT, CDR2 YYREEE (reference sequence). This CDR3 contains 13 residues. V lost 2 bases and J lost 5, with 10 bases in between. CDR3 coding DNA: TGTGCCAGCAGCTTTTCGGGCGGGTATGGCTACACCTTC. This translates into CASSFSGGYGYTF.

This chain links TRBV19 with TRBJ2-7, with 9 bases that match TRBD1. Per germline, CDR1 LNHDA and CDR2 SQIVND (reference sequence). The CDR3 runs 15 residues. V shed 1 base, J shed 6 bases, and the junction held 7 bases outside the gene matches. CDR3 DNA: TGTGCCAGTAGTATAGGGACAGGGGTCCTCGGCGAGCAGTACTTC. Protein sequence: CASSIGTGVLGEQYF.

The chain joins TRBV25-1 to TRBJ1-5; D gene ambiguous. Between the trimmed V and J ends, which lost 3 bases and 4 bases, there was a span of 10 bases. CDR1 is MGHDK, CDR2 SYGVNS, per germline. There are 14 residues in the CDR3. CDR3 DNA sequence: TGTGCCAGCAGTGAGGCAGGAAGGAATCAGCCCCAGCATTTT. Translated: CASSEAGRNQPQHF.

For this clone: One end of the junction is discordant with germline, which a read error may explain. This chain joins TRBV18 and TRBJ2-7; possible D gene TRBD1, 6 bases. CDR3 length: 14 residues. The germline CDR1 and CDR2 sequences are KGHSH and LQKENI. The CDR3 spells CASSPGQISHEQYF. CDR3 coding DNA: TGTGCCAGCTCACCCGGACAGATCTCCCACGAGCAGTACTTC. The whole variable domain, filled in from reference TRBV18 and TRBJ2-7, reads NAGVMQNPRHLVRRRGQEARLRCSPMKGHSHVYWYRQLPEEGLKFMVYLQKENIIDESGMPKERFSAEFPKEGPSILRIQQVVRGDSAAYFCASSPGQISHEQYFGPGTRLTVT.

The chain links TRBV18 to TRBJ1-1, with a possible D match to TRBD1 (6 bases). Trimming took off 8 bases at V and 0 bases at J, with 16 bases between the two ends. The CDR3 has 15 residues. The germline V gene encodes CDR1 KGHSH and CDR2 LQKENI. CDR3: CASRYQGNLNTEAFF. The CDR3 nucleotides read TGTGCCAGCCGCTATCAGGGGAACTTGAACACTGAAGCTTTCTTT.

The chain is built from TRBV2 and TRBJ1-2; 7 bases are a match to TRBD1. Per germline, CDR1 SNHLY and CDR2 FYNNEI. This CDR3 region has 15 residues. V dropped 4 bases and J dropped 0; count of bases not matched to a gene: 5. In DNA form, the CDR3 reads TGTGCCAGCAGTGCCCGCCAGGGGGCTAACTATGGCTACACCTTC. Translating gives CASSARQGANYGYTF. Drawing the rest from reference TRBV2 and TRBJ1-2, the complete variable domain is EPEVTQTPSHQVTQMGQEVILRCVPISNHLYFYWYRQILGQKVEFLVSFYNNEISEKSEIFDDQFSVERPDGSNFTLKIRSTKLEDSAMYFCASSARQGANYGYTFGSGTRLTVV.

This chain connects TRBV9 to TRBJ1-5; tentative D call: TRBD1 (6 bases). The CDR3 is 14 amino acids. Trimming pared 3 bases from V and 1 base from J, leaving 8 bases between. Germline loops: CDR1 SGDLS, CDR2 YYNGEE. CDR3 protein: CASSEGVSNQPQHF. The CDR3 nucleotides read TGTGCCAGCAGCGAGGGGGTAAGCAATCAGCCCCAGCATTTT.

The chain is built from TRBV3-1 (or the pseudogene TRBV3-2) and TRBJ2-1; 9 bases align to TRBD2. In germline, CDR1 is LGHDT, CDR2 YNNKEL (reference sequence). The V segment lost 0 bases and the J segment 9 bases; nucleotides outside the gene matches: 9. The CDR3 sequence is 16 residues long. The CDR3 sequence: CASSQEPSGRMGEQFF. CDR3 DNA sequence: TGTGCCAGCAGCCAAGAACCCAGCGGGAGGATGGGTGAGCAGTTCTTC.

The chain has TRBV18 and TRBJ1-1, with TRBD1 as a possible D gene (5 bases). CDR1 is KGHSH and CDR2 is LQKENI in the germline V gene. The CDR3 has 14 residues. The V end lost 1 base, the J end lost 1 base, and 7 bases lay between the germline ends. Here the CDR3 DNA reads TGTGCCAGCTCACCACGGACACAGAACACTGAAGCTTTCTTT. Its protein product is CASSPRTQNTEAFF.

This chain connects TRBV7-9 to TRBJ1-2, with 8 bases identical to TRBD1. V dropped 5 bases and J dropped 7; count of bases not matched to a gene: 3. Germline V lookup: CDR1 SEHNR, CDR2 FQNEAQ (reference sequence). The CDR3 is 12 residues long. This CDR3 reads CASSGDRGGYTF. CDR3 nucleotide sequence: TGTGCCAGCAGCGGCGACAGGGGTGGCTACACCTTC.

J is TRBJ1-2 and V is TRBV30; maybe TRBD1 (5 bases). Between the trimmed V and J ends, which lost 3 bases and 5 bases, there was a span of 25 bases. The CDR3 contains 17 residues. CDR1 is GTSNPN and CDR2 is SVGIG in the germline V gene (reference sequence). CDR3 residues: CAWRTRTGLGVLYGYTF. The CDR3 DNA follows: TGTGCCTGGAGGACTAGAACGGGACTGGGTGTTCTGTATGGCTACACCTTC.

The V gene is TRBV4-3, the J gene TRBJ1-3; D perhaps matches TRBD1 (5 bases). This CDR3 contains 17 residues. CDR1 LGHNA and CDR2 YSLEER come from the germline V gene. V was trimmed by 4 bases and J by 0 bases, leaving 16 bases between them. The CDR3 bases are TGCGCCAGCAGCCCCTCCGGCCAGGGATCCTCTGGAAACACCATATATTTT. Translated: CASSPSGQGSSGNTIYF.

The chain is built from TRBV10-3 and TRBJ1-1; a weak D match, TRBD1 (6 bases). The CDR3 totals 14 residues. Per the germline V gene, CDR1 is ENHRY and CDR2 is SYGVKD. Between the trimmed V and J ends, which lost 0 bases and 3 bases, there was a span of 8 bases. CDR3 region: CAISESGQYTEAFF. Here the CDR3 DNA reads TGTGCCATCAGTGAGTCAGGACAGTACACTGAAGCTTTCTTT.

In nucleotides, the CDR3 is TGTGCCAGCAGTGATGAGCTTAATGAAAAACTGTTTTTT. It is translated as CASSDELNEKLFF. This chain uses TRBV2 with TRBJ1-4; D is unresolved. V was cut by 3 bases and J by 4 bases, with 6 bases left in between. The CDR3 loop spans 13 amino acids. The germline CDR1 and CDR2 sequences are SNHLY and FYNNEI. The full variable domain, its missing parts supplied by reference TRBV2 and TRBJ1-4, is EPEVTQTPSHQVTQMGQEVILRCVPISNHLYFYWYRQILGQKVEFLVSFYNNEISEKSEIFDDQFSVERPDGSNFTLKIRSTKLEDSAMYFCASSDELNEKLFFGSGTQLSVL.

The CDR3 DNA reads as TGTGCCAGCAGCCGTAGTGACAGGGGGCCTCTTAGCACTGAAGCTTTCTTT. It yields the protein CASSRSDRGPLSTEAFF. This chain uses TRBV3-1 (or the pseudogene TRBV3-2) with TRBJ1-1, with 10 bases that match TRBD1. There are 17 residues in the CDR3. V was pared by 4 bases and J by 4 bases, with 12 bases of the junction left unmatched. Germline CDR1 LGHDT, CDR2 YNNKEL (reference sequence).

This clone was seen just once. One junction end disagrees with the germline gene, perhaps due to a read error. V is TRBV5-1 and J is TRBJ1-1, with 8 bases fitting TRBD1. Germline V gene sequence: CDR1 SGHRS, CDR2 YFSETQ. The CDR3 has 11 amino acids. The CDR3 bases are TGCGCCAGCAGCCTCGGGACAGGCTGGGTCTTT. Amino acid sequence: CASSLGTGWVF.

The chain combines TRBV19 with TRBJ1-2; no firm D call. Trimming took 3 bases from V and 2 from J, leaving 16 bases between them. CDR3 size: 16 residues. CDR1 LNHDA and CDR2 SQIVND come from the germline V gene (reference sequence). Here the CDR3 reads CASSMDRGQWNYGYTF. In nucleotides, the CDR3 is TGTGCCAGTAGTATGGACCGAGGGCAGTGGAACTATGGCTACACCTTC.

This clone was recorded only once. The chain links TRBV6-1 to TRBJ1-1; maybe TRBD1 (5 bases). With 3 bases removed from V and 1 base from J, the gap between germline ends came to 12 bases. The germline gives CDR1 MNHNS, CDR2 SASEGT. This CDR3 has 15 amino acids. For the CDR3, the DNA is TGTGCCAGCAGTGAGTCAGGGTTTGCGAACACTGAAGCTTTCTTT. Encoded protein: CASSESGFANTEAFF.

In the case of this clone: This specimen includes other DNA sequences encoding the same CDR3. Here the CDR3 reads CASSLGAEQETQYF. DNA for the CDR3: TGTGCCAGCAGCTTAGGGGCAGAACAAGAGACCCAGTACTTC. This rearrangement joins TRBV5-4 to TRBJ2-5; a weak D match, TRBD1 (5 bases). CDR1 is SGHNT, CDR2 YYREEE, per germline (reference sequence). This CDR3 has 14 amino acids. Trimming shortened V by 2 bases and J by 2 bases, and 10 bases separated the two germline ends.

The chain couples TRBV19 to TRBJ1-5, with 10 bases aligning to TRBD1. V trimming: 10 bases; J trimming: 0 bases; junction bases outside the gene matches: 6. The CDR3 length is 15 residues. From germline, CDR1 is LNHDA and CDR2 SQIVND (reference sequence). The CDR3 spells CATGTGDLSNQPQHF. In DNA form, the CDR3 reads TGTGCCACCGGGACAGGGGACCTTAGCAATCAGCCCCAGCATTTT.

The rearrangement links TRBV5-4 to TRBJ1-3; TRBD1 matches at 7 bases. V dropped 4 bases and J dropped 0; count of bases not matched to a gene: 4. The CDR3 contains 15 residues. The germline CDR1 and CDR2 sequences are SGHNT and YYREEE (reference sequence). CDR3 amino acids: CASSLDRNSGNTIYF. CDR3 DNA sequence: TGTGCCAGCAGCCTGGACAGGAACTCTGGAAACACCATATATTTT.

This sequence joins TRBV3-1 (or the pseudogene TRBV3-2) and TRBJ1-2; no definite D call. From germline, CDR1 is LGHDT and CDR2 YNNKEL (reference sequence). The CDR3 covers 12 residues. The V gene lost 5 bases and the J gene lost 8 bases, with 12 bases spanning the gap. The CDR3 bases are TGTGCCAGCAGCGAAACCGGGAGCGGCTACACCTTC. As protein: CASSETGSGYTF.

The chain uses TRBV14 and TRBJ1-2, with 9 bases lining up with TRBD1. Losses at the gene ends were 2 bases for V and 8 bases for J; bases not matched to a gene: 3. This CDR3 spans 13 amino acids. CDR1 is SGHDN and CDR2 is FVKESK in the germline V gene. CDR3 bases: TGTGCCAGCAGCCAACTACAGGGGGCCGGCTACACCTTC. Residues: CASSQLQGAGYTF.

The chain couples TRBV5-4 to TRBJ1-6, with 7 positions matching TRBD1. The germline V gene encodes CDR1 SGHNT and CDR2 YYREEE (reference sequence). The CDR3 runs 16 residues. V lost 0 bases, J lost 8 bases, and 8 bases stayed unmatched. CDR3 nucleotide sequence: TGTGCCAGCAGCTTGGGGGCGGGAACAGGGGATTCACCCCTCCACTTT. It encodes CASSLGAGTGDSPLHF. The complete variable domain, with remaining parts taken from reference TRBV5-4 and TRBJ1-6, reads ETGVTQSPTHLIKTRGQQVTLRCSSQSGHNTVSWYQQALGQGPQFIFQYYREEENGRGNFPPRFSGLQFPNYSSELNVNALELDDSALYLCASSLGAGTGDSPLHFGNGTRLTVT.

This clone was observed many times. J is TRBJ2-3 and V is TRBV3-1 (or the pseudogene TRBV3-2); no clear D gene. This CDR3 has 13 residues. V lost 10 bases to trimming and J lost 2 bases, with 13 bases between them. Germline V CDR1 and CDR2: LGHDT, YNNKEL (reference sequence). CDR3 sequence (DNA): TGTGCCACCACGACTGGTCCCACAGATACGCAGTATTTT. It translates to CATTTGPTDTQYF.

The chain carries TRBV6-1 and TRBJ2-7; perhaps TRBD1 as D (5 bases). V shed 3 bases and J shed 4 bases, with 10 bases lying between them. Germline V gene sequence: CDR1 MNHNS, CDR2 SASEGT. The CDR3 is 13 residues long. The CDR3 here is CASSDRELYEQYF. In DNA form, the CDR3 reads TGTGCCAGCAGTGACAGGGAACTATACGAGCAGTACTTC.

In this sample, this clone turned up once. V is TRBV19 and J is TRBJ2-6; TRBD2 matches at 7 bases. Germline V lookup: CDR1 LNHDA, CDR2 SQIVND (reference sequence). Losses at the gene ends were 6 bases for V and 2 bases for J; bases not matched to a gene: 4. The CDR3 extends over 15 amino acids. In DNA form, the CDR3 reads TGTGCCAGTAGGGGAGGGGAGGCTGGGGCCAACGTCCTGACTTTC. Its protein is CASRGGEAGANVLTF.

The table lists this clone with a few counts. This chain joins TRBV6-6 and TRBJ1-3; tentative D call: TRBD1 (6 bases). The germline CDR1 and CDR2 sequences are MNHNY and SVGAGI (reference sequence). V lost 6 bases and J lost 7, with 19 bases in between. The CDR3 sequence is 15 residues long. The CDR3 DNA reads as TGTGCCAGCAGACCCGCTCAGGGAGGGGGGAACACCATATATTTT. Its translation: CASRPAQGGGNTIYF.